These T cell receptor beta chains were read from a single sample in a study of cytomegalovirus exposure and HLA in healthy donors. Repertoires were generated with immunoSEQ multiplex PCR, while TCRdb's copy carries only in-frame clones and drops some. This sample's table reports tens of thousands of clones. Sequenced material: PBMCs. The receptor set was obtained from a woman aged 45-60 years in good health and CMV-seropositive. Each CDR3 is given with its conserved first and last residue. A D gene is named only where the DNA matches it firmly.

j_call d_call v_call cdr3_aa cdr3_nt
TRBJ1-4 - TRBV6-5 CASSYSIQTAEKLFF TGTGCCAGCAGTTACTCGATTCAGACAGCTGAAAAACTGTTTTTT
TRBJ1-5 - TRBV6-5 CASSEATGQPQHF TGTGCCAGCAGTGAAGCAACCGGTCAGCCCCAGCATTTT
TRBJ1-1 - TRBV4-2 CASSQTRQVPEAFF TGTGCCAGCAGCCAAACCCGACAGGTCCCTGAAGCTTTCTTT
TRBJ1-2 TRBD1 TRBV6-5 CASSPGQGGYGYTF TGTGCCAGCAGTCCGGGACAGGGGGGCTATGGCTACACCTTC
TRBJ1-1 - TRBV5-1 CASSLQGNTEAFF TGCGCCAGCAGCTTACAGGGGAACACTGAAGCTTTCTTT
TRBJ1-4 TRBD1 TRBV7-9 CASSLGDRESEKLFF TGTGCCAGCAGCTTAGGGGACAGGGAAAGCGAAAAACTGTTTTTT
TRBJ1-5 - TRBV6-6 CASSHRDIGQPQHF TGTGCCAGCAGTCACCGGGACATCGGACAGCCCCAGCATTTT
TRBJ1-4 TRBD1 TRBV7-8 CASSSRDRDEKLFF TGTGCCAGCAGCTCCCGGGACAGGGATGAAAAACTGTTTTTT
TRBJ2-2 - TRBV9 CASSGWSGGENTGELFF TGTGCCAGCAGCGGGTGGTCCGGCGGGGAGAACACCGGGGAGCTGTTTTTT
TRBJ1-1 - TRBV19 CASIPMGGLNTEAFF TGTGCCAGTATCCCCATGGGGGGATTGAACACTGAAGCTTTCTTT
TRBJ1-4 - TRBV6-5 CASATSGTYDEKLFF TGTGCCAGCGCCACGTCCGGGACATACGATGAAAAACTGTTTTTT
TRBJ2-5 - TRBV29-1 CSVVGQILAETQYF TGCAGCGTGGTAGGACAGATCCTCGCTGAGACCCAGTACTTC
TRBJ1-5 - TRBV7-9 CASSSSGDRYNQPQHF TGTGCCAGCAGCAGCTCGGGCGACAGATACAATCAGCCCCAGCATTTT
TRBJ2-3 TRBD1 TRBV9 CASSVGQGADTQYF TGTGCCAGCAGCGTAGGACAGGGGGCGGATACGCAGTATTTT
TRBJ2-7 TRBD2 TRBV10-2 CASSESRGLAGYEQYF TGCGCCAGCAGTGAGTCCCGGGGACTAGCGGGCTACGAGCAGTACTTC
TRBJ2-3 TRBD2 TRBV4-1 CASSPGIAGVGTDTQYF TGCGCCAGCAGCCCGGGCATAGCGGGGGTAGGCACAGATACGCAGTATTTT
TRBJ2-7 TRBD2 TRBV28 CASSSSGGYERQYF TGTGCCAGCAGTTCCAGCGGGGGATACGAGAGGCAGTACTTC
TRBJ2-5 TRBD1 TRBV18 CASSPRQGEETQYF TGTGCCAGCTCACCCCGACAGGGTGAAGAGACCCAGTACTTC
TRBJ1-2 - TRBV2 CASRADRSNYGYTF TGTGCCAGCAGAGCAGACAGATCTAACTATGGCTACACCTTC
TRBJ2-7 TRBD2 TRBV5-1 CASSLGTSDAYEQYF TGCGCCAGCAGCTTGGGGACTAGCGATGCCTACGAGCAGTACTTC
TRBJ2-2 TRBD2 TRBV28 CASSLEASGWDTGELFF TGTGCCAGCAGTTTAGAGGCTAGCGGGTGGGACACCGGGGAGCTGTTTTTT
TRBJ2-1 - TRBV6-1 CASGGAVNEQFF TGTGCCAGCGGCGGGGCGGTAAATGAGCAGTTCTTC
TRBJ2-3 TRBD2 TRBV5-6 CASSFTSGPTDTQYF TGTGCCAGCAGCTTTACTAGCGGACCCACAGATACGCAGTATTTT
TRBJ1-3 TRBD1 TRBV18 CASSPVIGQGAGGNTIYF TGTGCCAGCTCACCAGTAATCGGACAGGGGGCCGGTGGAAACACCATATATTTT
TRBJ2-7 - TRBV30 CAWSDPAYEQYF TGTGCCTGGAGTGATCCGGCCTACGAGCAGTACTTC
TRBJ2-2 - TRBV5-1 CASSLVVMPGTGELFF TGCGCCAGCAGCTTGGTAGTAATGCCGGGCACCGGGGAGCTGTTTTTT
TRBJ2-7 - TRBV30 CAWSPGHNYEQYF TGTGCCTGGAGTCCGGGACACAACTACGAGCAGTACTTC
TRBJ2-5 - TRBV7-3 CASSSGGETQYF TGTGCCAGCAGCTCCGGCGGGGAGACCCAGTACTTC
TRBJ1-5 TRBD1 TRBV18 CASSSQGASNQPQHF TGTGCCAGCTCATCCCAGGGGGCTAGCAATCAGCCCCAGCATTTT
TRBJ1-2 TRBD1 TRBV28 CASRTIGQGQGYGYTF TGTGCCAGCAGAACAATCGGACAGGGCCAAGGCTATGGCTACACCTTC
TRBJ1-2 - TRBV9 CASSASYYYGYTF TGTGCCAGCAGCGCTAGTTACTACTATGGCTACACCTTC
TRBJ2-2 TRBD2 TRBV2 CASSEWGLAGGRVTGELFF TGTGCCAGCAGTGAATGGGGTCTAGCGGGGGGGCGCGTCACCGGGGAGCTGTTTTTT
TRBJ1-5 - TRBV19 CARSPGGNQPQHF TGTGCCAGGTCACCGGGGGGCAATCAGCCCCAGCATTTT
TRBJ2-7 - TRBV27 CASSLSASETYEQYF TGTGCCAGCAGTTTATCGGCTAGCGAAACCTACGAGCAGTACTTC
TRBJ2-1 TRBD2 TRBV11-2 CASSTSSGLQFF TGTGCCAGCAGCACGTCTAGCGGGTTGCAGTTCTTC
TRBJ1-3 - TRBV6-1 CASFHRPRLDTIYF TGTGCCAGCTTTCACAGGCCGAGACTGGACACCATATATTTT
TRBJ2-7 TRBD2 TRBV25-1 CASSRTSGAYREQYF TGTGCCAGCAGTCGGACTAGCGGGGCATATCGGGAGCAGTACTTC
TRBJ2-5 TRBD2 TRBV15 CATSNSGSQWETQYF TGTGCCACCAGTAATAGCGGGAGTCAGTGGGAGACCCAGTACTTC
TRBJ1-2 - TRBV27 CASSREGNGYTF TGTGCCAGCAGTCGGGAGGGGAACGGCTACACCTTC
TRBJ2-1 TRBD2 TRBV7-2 CASSFLAGELRFF TGTGCCAGCAGTTTTCTAGCGGGTGAGCTGAGGTTCTTC
TRBJ2-1 TRBD2 TRBV18 CASSPGAGGYNEQFF TGTGCCAGCTCACCTGGAGCGGGAGGTTACAATGAGCAGTTCTTC
TRBJ1-1 - TRBV7-9 CASTPGNTEAFF TGTGCCAGCACACCCGGGAACACTGAAGCTTTCTTT
TRBJ1-4 - TRBV27 CASSTRQVEFETNEKLFF TGTGCCAGCAGTACCCGACAGGTAGAATTTGAAACTAATGAAAAACTGTTTTTT
TRBJ2-5 TRBD2 TRBV10-2 CASRGGLAGYQETQYF TGCGCCAGCAGGGGGGGACTAGCGGGGTACCAAGAGACCCAGTACTTC
TRBJ2-1 TRBD2 TRBV5-1 CASSPGLAEYNEQFF TGCGCCAGCAGCCCGGGACTAGCGGAGTACAATGAGCAGTTCTTC
TRBJ2-3 - TRBV6-6 CASSVADTQYF TGTGCCAGCAGTGTAGCGGATACGCAGTATTTT
TRBJ1-5 - TRBV20-1 CSAHWGRAQHF TGCAGTGCCCACTGGGGGCGGGCCCAGCATTTT
TRBJ1-4 TRBD1 TRBV5-1 CASSLAGTGGANEKLFF TGCGCCAGCAGCTTGGCCGGGACAGGGGGTGCTAATGAAAAACTGTTTTTT
TRBJ1-5 TRBD1 TRBV18 CASSPPRQGTINNQPQHF TGTGCCAGCTCACCCCCAAGACAGGGTACCATTAACAATCAGCCCCAGCATTTT
TRBJ2-3 TRBD1 TRBV7-9 CASSSGQEGLTDTQYF TGTGCCAGCAGTTCGGGACAGGAAGGTCTCACAGATACGCAGTATTTT
TRBJ2-3 TRBD2 TRBV15 CATSRDRYLRGGENTQYF TGTGCCACCAGCAGAGATCGATATCTGCGGGGGGGCGAAAATACGCAGTATTTT
TRBJ1-2 - TRBV5-1 CASSFGDYGYTF TGCGCCAGCAGCTTCGGGGATTATGGCTACACCTTC
TRBJ2-6 - TRBV19 CASKRGAISGANVLTF TGTGCCAGTAAAAGGGGCGCGATCTCTGGGGCCAACGTCCTGACTTTC
TRBJ1-2 TRBD1 TRBV11-2 CASSQIGGAYGYTF TGTGCCAGCAGCCAAATAGGGGGCGCCTATGGCTACACCTTC
TRBJ1-5 - TRBV7-9 CASSLDGNQPQHF TGTGCCAGCAGCTTAGACGGGAATCAGCCCCAGCATTTT
TRBJ1-4 - TRBV4-1 CASSQAGQGEKLFF TGCGCCAGCAGCCAAGCCGGACAAGGAGAAAAACTGTTTTTT
TRBJ2-2 - TRBV28 CASSLAGTNTGELFF TGTGCCAGCAGTTTAGCGGGGACGAACACCGGGGAGCTGTTTTTT
TRBJ1-6 TRBD1 TRBV2 CASNHRGPNSPLHF TGTGCCAGCAACCACAGGGGTCCTAATTCACCCCTCCACTTT
TRBJ2-1 - TRBV10-3 CAISPGDEQFF TGTGCCATCAGCCCGGGGGATGAGCAGTTCTTC